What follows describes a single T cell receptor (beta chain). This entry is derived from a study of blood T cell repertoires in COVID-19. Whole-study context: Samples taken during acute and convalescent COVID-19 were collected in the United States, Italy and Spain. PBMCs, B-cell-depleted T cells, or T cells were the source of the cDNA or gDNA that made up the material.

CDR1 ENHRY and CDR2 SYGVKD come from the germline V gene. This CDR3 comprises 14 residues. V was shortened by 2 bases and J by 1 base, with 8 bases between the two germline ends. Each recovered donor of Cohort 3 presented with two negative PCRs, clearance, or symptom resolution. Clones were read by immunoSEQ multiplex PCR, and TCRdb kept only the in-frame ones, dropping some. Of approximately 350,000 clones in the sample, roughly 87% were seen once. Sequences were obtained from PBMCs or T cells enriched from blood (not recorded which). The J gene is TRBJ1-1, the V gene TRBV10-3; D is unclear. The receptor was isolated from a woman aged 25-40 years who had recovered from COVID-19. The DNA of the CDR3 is TGTGCCATCAGTGAGAATGAGGGGAACACTGAAGCTTTCTTT. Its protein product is CAISENEGNTEAFF.